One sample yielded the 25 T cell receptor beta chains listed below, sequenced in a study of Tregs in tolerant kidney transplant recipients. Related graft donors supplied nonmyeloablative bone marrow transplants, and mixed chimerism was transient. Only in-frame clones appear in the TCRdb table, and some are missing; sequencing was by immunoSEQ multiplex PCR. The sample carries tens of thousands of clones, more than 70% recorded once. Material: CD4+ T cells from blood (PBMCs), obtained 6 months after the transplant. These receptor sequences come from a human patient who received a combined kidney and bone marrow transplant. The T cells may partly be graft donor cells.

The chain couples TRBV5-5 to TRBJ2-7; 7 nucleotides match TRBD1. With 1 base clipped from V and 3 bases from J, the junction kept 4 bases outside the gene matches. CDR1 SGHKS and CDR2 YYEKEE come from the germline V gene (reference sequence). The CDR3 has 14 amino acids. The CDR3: CASSLRGQSYEQYF. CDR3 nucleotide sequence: TGTGCCAGCAGCTTGAGGGGACAGAGCTACGAGCAGTACTTC.

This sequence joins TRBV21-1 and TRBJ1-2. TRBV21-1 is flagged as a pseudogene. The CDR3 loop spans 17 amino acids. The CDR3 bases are TGTGCCAGCAGCAAAGAGGTCGCGGTCATCCCTTCCTATGGCTACACCTTC. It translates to CASSKEVAVIPSYGYTF.

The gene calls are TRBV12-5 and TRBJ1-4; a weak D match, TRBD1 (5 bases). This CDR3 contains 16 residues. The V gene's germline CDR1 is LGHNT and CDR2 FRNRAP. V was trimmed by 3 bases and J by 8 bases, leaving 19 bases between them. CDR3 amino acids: CASGFDKGRVGEKLFF. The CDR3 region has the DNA TGTGCTAGTGGTTTTGACAAGGGGAGGGTAGGAGAAAAACTGTTTTTT.

The CDR3 sequence: CASSLGLAGARTDTQYF. DNA of the CDR3: TGCGCCAGCAGCTTGGGACTAGCGGGGGCCCGCACAGATACGCAGTATTTT. This rearrangement joins TRBV5-1 to TRBJ2-3, with 12 nucleotides matching TRBD2. V was pared by 0 bases and J by 1 base, with 3 bases of the junction left unmatched. The germline CDR1 and CDR2 sequences are SGHRS and YFSETQ. CDR3 length equals 17 residues.

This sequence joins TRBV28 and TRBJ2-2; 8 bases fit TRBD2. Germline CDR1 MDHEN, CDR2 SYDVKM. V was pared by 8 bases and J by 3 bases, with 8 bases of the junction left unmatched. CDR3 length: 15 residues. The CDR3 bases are TGTGCCAGCTCGGAAGCGGGGGCCCACACCGGGGAGCTGTTTTTT. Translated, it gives CASSEAGAHTGELFF.

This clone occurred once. CDR3 amino acids: CASSQESRTQYF. The CDR3 coding sequence is TGCGCCAGCAGCCAAGAATCGCGCACGCAGTATTTT. This rearrangement joins TRBV4-1 to TRBJ2-3; no definite D call. Germline values: CDR1 MGHRA, CDR2 YSYEKL. The CDR3 runs 12 residues. V was trimmed by 0 bases and J by 9 bases, leaving 7 bases between them.

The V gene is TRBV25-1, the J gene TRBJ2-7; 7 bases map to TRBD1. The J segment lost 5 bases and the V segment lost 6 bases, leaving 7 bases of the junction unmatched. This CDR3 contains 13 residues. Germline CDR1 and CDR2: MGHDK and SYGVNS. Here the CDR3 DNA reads TGTGCCAGCAGCGAGGGGGCTAGAAACGAGCAGTACTTC. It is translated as CASSEGARNEQYF.

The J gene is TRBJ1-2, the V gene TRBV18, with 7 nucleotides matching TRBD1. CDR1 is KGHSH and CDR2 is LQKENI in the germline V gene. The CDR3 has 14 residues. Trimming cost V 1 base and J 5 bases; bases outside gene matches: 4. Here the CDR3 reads CASSPRAGGYGYTF. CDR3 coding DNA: TGTGCCAGCTCACCACGGGCAGGGGGGTATGGCTACACCTTC. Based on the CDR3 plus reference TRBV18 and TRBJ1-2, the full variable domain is NAGVMQNPRHLVRRRGQEARLRCSPMKGHSHVYWYRQLPEEGLKFMVYLQKENIIDESGMPKERFSAEFPKEGPSILRIQQVVRGDSAAYFCASSPRAGGYGYTFGSGTRLTVV.

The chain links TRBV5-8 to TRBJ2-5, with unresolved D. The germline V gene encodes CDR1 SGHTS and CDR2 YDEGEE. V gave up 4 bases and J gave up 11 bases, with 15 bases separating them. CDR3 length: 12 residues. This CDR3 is CASSHVSSYQYF. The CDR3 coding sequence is TGTGCCAGCAGCCACGTGTCGTCCTATCAGTACTTC.

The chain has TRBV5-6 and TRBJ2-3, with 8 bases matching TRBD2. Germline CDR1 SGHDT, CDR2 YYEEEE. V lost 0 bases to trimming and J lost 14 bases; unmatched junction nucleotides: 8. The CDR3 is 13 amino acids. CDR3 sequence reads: CASSLETRGGWYF. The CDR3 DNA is TGTGCCAGCAGCTTGGAAACCCGGGGGGGCTGGTATTTT.

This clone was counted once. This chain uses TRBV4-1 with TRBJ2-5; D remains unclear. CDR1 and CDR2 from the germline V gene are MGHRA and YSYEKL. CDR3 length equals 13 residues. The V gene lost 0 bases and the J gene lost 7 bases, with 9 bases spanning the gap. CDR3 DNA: TGCGCCAGCAGCCAAGATGAACGGTGGACCCAGTACTTC. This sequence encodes CASSQDERWTQYF.

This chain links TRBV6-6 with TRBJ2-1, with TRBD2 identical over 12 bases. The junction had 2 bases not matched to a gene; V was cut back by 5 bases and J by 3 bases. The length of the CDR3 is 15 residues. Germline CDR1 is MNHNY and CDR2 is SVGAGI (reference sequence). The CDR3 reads CASSPLAGGYNEQFF. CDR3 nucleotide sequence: TGTGCCAGCAGTCCACTAGCGGGGGGCTACAATGAGCAGTTCTTC.

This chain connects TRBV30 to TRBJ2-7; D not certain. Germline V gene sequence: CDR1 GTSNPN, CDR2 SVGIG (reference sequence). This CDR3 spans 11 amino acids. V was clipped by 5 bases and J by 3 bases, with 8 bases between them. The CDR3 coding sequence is TGTGCCTGGGGCCCCTTCTACGAGCAGTACTTC. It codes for CAWGPFYEQYF.

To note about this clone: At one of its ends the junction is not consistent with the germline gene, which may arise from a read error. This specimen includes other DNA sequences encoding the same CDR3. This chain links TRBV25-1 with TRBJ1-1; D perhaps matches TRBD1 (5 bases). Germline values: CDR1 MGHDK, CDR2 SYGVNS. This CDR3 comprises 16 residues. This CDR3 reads CASSELGREVNTEAFF. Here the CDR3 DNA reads TGTGCCAGCAGTGAATTGGGCAGGGAGGTTAACACTGAGGCTTTCTTT.

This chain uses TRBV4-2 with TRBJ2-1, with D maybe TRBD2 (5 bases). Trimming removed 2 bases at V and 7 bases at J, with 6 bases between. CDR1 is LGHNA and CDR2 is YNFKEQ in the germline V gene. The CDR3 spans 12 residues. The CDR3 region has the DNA TGTGCCAGCAGCCAAAGGAGGAATGAGCAGTTCTTC. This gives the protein CASSQRRNEQFF.

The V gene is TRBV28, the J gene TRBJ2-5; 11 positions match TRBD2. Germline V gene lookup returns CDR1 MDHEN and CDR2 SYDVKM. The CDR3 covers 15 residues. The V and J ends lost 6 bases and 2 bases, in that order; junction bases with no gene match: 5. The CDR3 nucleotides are TGTGCCAGCAGATTTAGCGGGGGGGGTCAAGAGACCCAGTACTTC. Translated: CASRFSGGGQETQYF. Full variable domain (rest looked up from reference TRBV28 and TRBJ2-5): DVKVTQSSRYLVKRTGEKVFLECVQDMDHENMFWYRQDPGLGLRLIYFSYDVKMKEKGDIPEGYSVSREKKERFSLILESASTNQTSMYLCASRFSGGGQETQYFGPGTRLLVL.

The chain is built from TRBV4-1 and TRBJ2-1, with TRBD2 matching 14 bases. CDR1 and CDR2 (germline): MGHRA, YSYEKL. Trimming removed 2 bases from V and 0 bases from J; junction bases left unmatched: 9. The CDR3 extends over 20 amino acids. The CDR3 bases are TGCGCCAGCAGCCAAACGGGACTAGCGGGGGCACAGAGCTCCTACAATGAGCAGTTCTTC. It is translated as CASSQTGLAGAQSSYNEQFF.

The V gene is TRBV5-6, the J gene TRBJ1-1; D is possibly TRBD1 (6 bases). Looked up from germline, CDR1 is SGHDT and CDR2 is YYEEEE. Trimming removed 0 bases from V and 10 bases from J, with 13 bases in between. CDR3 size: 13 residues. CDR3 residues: CASSLGRGGGAFF. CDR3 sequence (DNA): TGTGCCAGCAGCTTGGGCCGGGGAGGGGGAGCTTTCTTT.

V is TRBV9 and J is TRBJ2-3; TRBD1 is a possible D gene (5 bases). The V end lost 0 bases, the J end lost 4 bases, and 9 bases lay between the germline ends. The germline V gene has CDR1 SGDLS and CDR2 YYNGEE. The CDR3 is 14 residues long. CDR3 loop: CASSVGQPPDTQYF. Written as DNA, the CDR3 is TGTGCCAGCAGCGTAGGACAGCCCCCAGATACGCAGTATTTT.

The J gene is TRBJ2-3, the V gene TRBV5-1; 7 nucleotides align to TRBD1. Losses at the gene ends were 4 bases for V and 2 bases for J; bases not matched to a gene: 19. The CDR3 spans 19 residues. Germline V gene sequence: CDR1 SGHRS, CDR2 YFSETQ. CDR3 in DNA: TGCGCCAGCAGCGGGCTAGGGACAGAGGGTATTGTGTACACAGATACGCAGTATTTT. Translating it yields CASSGLGTEGIVYTDTQYF.

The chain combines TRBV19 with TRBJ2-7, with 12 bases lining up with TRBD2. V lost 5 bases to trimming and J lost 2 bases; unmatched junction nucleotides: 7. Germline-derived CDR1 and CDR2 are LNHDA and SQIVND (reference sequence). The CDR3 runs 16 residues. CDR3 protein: CASSAGLAGPAYEQYF. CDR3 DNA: TGTGCCAGTAGTGCCGGACTAGCGGGACCAGCCTACGAGCAGTACTTC.

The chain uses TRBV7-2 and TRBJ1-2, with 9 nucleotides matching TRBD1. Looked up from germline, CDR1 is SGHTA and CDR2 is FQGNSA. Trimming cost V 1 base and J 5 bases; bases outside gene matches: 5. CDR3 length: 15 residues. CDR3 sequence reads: CASSLGGTGYYGYTF. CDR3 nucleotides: TGTGCCAGCAGCTTAGGGGGGACAGGGTATTATGGCTACACCTTC.

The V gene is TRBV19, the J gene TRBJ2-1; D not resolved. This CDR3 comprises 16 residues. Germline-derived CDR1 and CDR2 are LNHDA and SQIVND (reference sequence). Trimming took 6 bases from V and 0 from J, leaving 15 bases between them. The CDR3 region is CASSKGVGRSYNEQFF. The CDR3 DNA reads TGTGCCAGTAGCAAAGGAGTTGGCCGCTCCTACAATGAGCAGTTCTTC.

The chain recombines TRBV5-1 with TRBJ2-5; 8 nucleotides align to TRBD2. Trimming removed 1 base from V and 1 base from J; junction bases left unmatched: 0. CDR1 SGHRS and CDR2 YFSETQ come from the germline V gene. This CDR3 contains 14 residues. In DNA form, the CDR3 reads TGCGCCAGCAGCTTGACTAGCGGCCAAGAGACCCAGTACTTC. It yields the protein CASSLTSGQETQYF.

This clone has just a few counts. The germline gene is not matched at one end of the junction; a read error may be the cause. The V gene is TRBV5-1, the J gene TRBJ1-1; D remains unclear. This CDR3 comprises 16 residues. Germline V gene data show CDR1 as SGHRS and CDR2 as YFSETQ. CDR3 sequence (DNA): TGCGCCAGCAGCGCGAAAGTGTCGGGATCGAACGCTGAAGCTTTCTTT. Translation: CASSAKVSGSNAEAFF.